The clone carrying this T cell receptor (beta chain) was seen a handful of times. Its antigen is not known. RNA transcripts served as the template for amplifying TCR beta CDR3 regions. The primer set for the first-round RT-PCR of the TCR CDR3 was HTBI. A single record per CDR3 protein comes from TCRdb applying MiXCR to the multiplex PCR reads. The sample has 480,000 or so distinct CDR3 sequences, around 43% seen once. The data derive from a study of T cells in Graves' hyperthyroidism and ophthalmopathy. Study outcomes and limitations: Most thyroid clonotypes that were expanded above 0.001 also turned up in blood.

Uncontrolled infection, other autoimmune disease, pregnancy or lactation excluded patients. The study based diagnoses on clinical symptoms, serum thyroxine and TRAb, thyroid ultrasound and orbital computed tomography. Germline V CDR1 and CDR2: MGHRA, YSYEKL. V was clipped by 0 bases and J by 1 base; unmatched bases: 5. This CDR3 contains 16 residues. V usage is TRBV4-1 and J usage is TRBJ2-7; 8 positions match TRBD1. This TCR was sampled from an adult woman with Graves' disease, either hyperthyroidism or ophthalmopathy (not recorded which). Sequencing input: peripheral blood or thyroid tissue (not recorded which). For the CDR3, the DNA is TGCGCCAGCAGCCAAGAACAGGGGGTGCTATCCTACGAGCAGTACTTC. This encodes CASSQEQGVLSYEQYF.